Below are 2 T cell receptor beta chains sequenced from a single sample in a study of OX40 agonist ivuxolimab in advanced cancers. The table came from immunoSEQ multiplex PCR; TCRdb's copy has only in-frame clones and leaves some out. The sample lists 35,000 to 50,000 clones; approximately 85% were seen once. The sample here was CD4+ or CD8+ T cells sorted from blood, taken in a trial of the OX40 agonist ivuxolimab. Receptor source: an adult with an advanced solid tumor such as melanoma, head and neck, liver or kidney cancer.

The chain is built from TRBV27 and TRBJ2-2; D gene uncertain. CDR3 length: 14 amino acids. Germline CDR1 and CDR2: MNHEY and SMNVEV (reference sequence). With 3 bases removed from V and 0 bases from J, the gap between germline ends came to 5 bases. This CDR3 is CASSLGSNTGELFF. The CDR3 region has the DNA TGTGCCAGCAGTTTGGGCTCGAACACCGGGGAGCTGTTTTTT.

The J gene is TRBJ1-1, the V gene TRBV28, with D possibly TRBD1 on 5 matching bases. Germline CDR1 is MDHEN and CDR2 is SYDVKM. The length of the CDR3 is 13 residues. Trimming took off 3 bases at V and 5 bases at J, with 10 bases between the two ends. CDR3: CASSFSGRTEAFF. In nucleotides, the CDR3 is TGTGCCAGCAGTTTTTCGGGGCGGACTGAAGCTTTCTTT. Looking up the rest from reference TRBV28 and TRBJ1-1 gives the full variable domain: DVKVTQSSRYLVKRTGEKVFLECVQDMDHENMFWYRQDPGLGLRLIYFSYDVKMKEKGDIPEGYSVSREKKERFSLILESASTNQTSMYLCASSFSGRTEAFFGQGTRLTVV.